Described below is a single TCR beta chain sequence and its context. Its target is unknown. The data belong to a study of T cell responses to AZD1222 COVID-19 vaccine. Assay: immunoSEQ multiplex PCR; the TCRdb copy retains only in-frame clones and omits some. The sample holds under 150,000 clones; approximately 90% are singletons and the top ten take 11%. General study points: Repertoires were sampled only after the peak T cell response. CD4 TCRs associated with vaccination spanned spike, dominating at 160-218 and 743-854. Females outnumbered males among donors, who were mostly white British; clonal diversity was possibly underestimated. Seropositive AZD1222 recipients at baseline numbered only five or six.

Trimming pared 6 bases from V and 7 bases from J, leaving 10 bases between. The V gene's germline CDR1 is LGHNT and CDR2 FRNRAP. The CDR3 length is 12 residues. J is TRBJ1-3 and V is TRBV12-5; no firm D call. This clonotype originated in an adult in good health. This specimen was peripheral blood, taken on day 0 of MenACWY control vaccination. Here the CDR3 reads CASGPTDNTIYF. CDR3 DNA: TGTGCTAGTGGGCCAACCGACAACACCATATATTTT.